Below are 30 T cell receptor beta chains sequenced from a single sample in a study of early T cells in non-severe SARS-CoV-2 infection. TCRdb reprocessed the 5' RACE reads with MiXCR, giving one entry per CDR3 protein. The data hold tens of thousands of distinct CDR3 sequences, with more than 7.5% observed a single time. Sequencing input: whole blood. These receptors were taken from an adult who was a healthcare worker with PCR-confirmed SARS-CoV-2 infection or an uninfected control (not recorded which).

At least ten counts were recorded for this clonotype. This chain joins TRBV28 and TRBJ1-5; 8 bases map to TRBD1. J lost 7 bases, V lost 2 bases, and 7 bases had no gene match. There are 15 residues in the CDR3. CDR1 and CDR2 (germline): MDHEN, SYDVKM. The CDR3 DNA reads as TGTGCCAGCAGTTTAGCAGGGGGCGCGACCCAGCCCCAGCATTTT. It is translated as CASSLAGGATQPQHF.

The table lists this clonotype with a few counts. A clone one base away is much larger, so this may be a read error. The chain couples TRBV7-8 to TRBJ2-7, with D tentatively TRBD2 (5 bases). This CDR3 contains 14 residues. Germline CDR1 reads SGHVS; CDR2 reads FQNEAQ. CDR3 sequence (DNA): TGTGTCAGCGTAGTGGGAGAGACCTCCTACGAGCAGTACTTC. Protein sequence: CVSVVGETSYEQYF.

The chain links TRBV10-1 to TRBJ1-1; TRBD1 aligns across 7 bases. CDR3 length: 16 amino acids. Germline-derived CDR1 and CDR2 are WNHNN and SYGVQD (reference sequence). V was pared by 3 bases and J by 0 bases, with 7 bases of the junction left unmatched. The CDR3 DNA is TGCGCCAGCAGTGAAAAGGGACAGCACATGAACACTGAAGCTTTCTTT. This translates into CASSEKGQHMNTEAFF.

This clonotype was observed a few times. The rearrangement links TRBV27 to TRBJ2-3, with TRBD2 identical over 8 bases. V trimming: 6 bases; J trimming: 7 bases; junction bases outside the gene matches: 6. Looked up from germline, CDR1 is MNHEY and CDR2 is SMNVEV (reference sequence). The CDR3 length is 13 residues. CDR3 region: CASRGSGSYTQYF. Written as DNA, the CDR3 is TGTGCCAGCAGGGGGAGCGGGAGTTATACGCAGTATTTT.

For the CDR3, the DNA is TGTGCCAGCTCACCTGGGGCGACCATCTATGAGCAGTTCTTC. Protein sequence: CASSPGATIYEQFF. V usage is TRBV18 and J usage is TRBJ2-1; weak D call: TRBD1 (5 bases). The V and J ends lost 3 bases and 8 bases respectively, with 14 bases between them. This CDR3 contains 14 residues. The germline CDR1 and CDR2 sequences are KGHSH and LQKENI.

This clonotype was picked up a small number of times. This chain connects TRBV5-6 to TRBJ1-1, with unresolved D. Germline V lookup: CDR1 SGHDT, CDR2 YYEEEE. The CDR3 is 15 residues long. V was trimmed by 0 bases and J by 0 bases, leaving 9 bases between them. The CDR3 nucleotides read TGTGCCAGCAGCTTGGACGGCGACTTGAACACTGAAGCTTTCTTT. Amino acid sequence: CASSLDGDLNTEAFF.

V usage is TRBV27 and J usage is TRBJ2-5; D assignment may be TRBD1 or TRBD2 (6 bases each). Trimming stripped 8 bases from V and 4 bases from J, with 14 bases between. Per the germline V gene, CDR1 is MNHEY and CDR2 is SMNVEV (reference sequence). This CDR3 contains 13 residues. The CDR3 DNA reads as TGTGCCAGCGCCCTCTCGGGGGCAGAGACCCAGTACTTC. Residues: CASALSGAETQYF.

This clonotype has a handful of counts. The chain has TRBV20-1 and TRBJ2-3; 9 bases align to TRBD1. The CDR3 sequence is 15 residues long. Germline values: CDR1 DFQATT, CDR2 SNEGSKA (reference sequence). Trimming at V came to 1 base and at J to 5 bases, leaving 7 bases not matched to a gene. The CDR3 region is CSARGQGVVIDTQYF. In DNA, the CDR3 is TGCAGTGCTAGAGGACAGGGGGTAGTTATAGATACGCAGTATTTT.

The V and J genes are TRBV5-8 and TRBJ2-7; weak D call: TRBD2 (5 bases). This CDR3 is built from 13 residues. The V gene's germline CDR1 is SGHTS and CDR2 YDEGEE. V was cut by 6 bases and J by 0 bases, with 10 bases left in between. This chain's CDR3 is CASNERTSYEQYF. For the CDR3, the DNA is TGTGCCAGCAATGAGCGGACCTCCTACGAGCAGTACTTC.

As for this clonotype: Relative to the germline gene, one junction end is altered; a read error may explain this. CDR3 sequence: CASSPRQGVKTEAFF. CDR3 coding DNA: TGCGCCAGCAGCCCTAGACAGGGGGTGAAGACTGAAGCTTTCTTT. V and J are TRBV5-1 and TRBJ1-1; 9 nucleotides match TRBD1. Germline CDR1 is SGHRS and CDR2 is YFSETQ. The CDR3 has 15 residues.

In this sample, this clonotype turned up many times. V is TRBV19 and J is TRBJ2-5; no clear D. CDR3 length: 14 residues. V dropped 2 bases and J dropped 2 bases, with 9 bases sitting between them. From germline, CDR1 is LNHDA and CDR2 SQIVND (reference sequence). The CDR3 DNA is TGTGCCAGTAGTATATCACAGTCGCAAGAGACCCAGTACTTC. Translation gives CASSISQSQETQYF.

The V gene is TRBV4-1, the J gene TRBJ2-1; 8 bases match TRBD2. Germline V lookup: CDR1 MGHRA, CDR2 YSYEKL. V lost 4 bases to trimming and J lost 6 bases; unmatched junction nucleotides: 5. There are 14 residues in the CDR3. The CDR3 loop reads CASSPFRGGNEQFF. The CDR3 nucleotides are TGCGCCAGCAGCCCCTTCCGGGGGGGCAATGAGCAGTTCTTC.

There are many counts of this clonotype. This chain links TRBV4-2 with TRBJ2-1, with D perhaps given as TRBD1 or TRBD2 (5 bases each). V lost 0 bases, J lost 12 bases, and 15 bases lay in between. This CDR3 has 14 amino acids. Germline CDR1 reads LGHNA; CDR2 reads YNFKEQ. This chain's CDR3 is CASSQDSIRDLQFF. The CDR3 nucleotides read TGTGCCAGCAGCCAAGATTCCATACGGGACCTGCAGTTCTTC.

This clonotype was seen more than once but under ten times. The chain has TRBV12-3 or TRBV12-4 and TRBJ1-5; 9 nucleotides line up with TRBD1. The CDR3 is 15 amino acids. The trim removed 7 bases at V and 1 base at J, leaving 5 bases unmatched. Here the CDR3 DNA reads TGTGCCAGCATCCTGACAGGGGGGAGCAATCAGCCCCAGCATTTT. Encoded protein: CASILTGGSNQPQHF.

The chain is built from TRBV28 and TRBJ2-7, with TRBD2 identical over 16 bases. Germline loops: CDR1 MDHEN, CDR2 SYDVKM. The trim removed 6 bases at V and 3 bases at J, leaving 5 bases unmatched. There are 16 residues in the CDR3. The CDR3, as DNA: TGTGCCAGCAGCGGGACTAGCGGGAGGGCGTTCTACGAGCAGTACTTC. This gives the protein CASSGTSGRAFYEQYF.

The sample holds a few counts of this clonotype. As DNA, the CDR3 is TGTGCCAGCAGACCCGGGACTAGCGGGAGAAGGGTGGAGACCCAGTACTTC. Translating gives CASRPGTSGRRVETQYF. The chain is built from TRBV6-5 and TRBJ2-5; TRBD2 aligns across 14 bases. CDR3 length: 17 residues. The V gene's germline CDR1 is MNHEY and CDR2 SVGAGI. J gave up 5 bases and V 6 bases, and 11 bases lay outside the gene matches.

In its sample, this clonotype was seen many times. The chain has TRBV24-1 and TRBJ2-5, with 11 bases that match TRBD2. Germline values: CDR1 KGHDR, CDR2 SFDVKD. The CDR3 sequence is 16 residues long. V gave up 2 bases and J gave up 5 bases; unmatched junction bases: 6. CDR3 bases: TGTGCCACCAGTGATTCCCGACTAGCGGGACTGGAGACCCAGTACTTC. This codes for CATSDSRLAGLETQYF.

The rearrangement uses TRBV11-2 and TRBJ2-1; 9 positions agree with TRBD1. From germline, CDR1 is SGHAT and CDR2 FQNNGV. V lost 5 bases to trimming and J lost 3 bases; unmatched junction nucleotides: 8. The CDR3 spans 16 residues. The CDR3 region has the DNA TGTGCCAGCAGCCTGACGACAGGGGGTATCTACAATGAGCAGTTCTTC. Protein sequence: CASSLTTGGIYNEQFF.

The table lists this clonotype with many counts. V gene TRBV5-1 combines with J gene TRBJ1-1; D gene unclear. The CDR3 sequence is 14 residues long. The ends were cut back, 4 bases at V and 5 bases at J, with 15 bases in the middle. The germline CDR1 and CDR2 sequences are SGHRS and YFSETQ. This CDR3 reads CASSTDTGVTEAFF. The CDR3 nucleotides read TGCGCCAGCAGCACGGATACGGGCGTAACTGAAGCTTTCTTT.

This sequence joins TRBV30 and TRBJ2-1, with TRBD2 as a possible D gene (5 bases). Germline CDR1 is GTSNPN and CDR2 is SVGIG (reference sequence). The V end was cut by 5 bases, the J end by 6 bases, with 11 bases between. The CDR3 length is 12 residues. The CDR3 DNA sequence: TGTGCCTGGGAGGACTCTCTCAATGAGCAGTTCTTC. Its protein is CAWEDSLNEQFF.

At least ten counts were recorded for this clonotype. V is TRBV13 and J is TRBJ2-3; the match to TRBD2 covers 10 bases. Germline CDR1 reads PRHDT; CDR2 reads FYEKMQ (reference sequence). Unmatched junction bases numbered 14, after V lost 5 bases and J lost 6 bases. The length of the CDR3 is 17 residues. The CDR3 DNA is TGTGCCAGCAGCATTCTAGCGGGAGACTCATTAATGGATACGCAGTATTTT. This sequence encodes CASSILAGDSLMDTQYF. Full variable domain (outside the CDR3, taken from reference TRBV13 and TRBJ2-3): AAGVIQSPRHLIKEKRETATLKCYPIPRHDTVYWYQQGPGQDPQFLISFYEKMQSDKGSIPDRFSAQQFSDYHSELNMSSLELGDSALYFCASSILAGDSLMDTQYFGPGTRLTVL.

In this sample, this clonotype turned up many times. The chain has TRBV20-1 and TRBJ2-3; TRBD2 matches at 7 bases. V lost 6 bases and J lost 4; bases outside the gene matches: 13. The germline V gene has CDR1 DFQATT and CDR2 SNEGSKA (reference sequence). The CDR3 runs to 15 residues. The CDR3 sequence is CSADRRLAQADTQYF. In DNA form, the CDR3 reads TGCAGTGCCGACCGGAGACTAGCACAGGCAGATACGCAGTATTTT.

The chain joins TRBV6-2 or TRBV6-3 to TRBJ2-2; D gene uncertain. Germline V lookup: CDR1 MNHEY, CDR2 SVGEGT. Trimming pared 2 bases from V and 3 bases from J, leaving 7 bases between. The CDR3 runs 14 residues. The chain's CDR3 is CASSYGQYTGELFF. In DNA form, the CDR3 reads TGTGCCAGCAGTTACGGGCAATACACCGGGGAGCTGTTTTTT.

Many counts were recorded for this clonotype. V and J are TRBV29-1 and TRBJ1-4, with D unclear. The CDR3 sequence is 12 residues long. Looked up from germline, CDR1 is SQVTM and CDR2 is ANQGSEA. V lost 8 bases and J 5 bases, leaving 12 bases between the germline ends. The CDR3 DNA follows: TGCAGCTCTCGGACGGTCAATGAAAAACTGTTTTTT. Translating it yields CSSRTVNEKLFF.

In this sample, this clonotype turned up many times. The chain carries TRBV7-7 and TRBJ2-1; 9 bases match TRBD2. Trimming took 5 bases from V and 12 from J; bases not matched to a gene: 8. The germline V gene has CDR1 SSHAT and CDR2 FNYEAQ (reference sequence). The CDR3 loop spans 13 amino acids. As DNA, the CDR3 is TGTGCCAGCAGCCCCGCTAGCGGGGCCAGGCAGTTCTTC. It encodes CASSPASGARQFF.

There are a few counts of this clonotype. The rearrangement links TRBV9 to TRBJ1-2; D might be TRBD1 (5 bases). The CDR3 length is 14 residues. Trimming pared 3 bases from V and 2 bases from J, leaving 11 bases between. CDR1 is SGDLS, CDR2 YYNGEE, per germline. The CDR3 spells CASSAGGTNYGYTF. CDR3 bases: TGTGCCAGCAGCGCGGGAGGGACCAACTATGGCTACACCTTC. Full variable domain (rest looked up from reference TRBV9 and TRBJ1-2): DSGVTQTPKHLITATGQRVTLRCSPRSGDLSVYWYQQSLDQGLQFLIQYYNGEERAKGNILERFSAQQFPDLHSELNLSSLELGDSALYFCASSAGGTNYGYTFGSGTRLTVV.

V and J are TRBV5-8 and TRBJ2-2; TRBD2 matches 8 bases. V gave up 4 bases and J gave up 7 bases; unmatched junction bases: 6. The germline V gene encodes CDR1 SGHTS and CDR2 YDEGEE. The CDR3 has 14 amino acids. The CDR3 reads CASSTWTSNGELFF. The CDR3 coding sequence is TGTGCCAGCAGCACCTGGACTAGCAACGGGGAGCTGTTTTTT.

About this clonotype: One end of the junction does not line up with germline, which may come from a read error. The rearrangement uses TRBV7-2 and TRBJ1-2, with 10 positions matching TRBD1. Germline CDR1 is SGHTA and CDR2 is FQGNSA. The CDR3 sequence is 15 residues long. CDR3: CANSPRQGADYGYTF. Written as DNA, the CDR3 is TGTGCCAACAGCCCCCGACAGGGGGCAGATTATGGCTACACCTTC.

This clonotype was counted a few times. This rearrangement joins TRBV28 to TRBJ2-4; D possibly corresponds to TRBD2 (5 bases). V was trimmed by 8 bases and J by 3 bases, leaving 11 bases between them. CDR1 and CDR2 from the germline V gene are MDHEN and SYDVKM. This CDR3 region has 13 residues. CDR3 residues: CASRGYGKNIQYF. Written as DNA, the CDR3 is TGTGCCAGCCGGGGTTACGGCAAAAACATTCAGTACTTC.

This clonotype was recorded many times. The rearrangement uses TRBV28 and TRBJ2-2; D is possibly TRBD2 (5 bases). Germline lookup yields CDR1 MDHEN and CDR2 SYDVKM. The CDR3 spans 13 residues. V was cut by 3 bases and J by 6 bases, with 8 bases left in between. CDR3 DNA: TGTGCCAGCAGTTTGGTCGGGGCCGGGGAGCTGTTTTTT. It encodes CASSLVGAGELFF. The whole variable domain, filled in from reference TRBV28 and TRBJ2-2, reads DVKVTQSSRYLVKRTGEKVFLECVQDMDHENMFWYRQDPGLGLRLIYFSYDVKMKEKGDIPEGYSVSREKKERFSLILESASTNQTSMYLCASSLVGAGELFFGEGSRLTVL.